Included here is one T cell receptor beta chain sequence, with context. Its antigen is as yet unknown. The record originates from a study of T cell responses to AZD1222 COVID-19 vaccine. Study-level results: White British donors predominated, females outnumbered males, and clonal diversity was possibly underestimated.

V was cut by 5 bases and J by 4 bases, with 14 bases left in between. In germline, CDR1 is SGHTA, CDR2 FQGTGA. The CDR3 extends over 15 amino acids. Profiled with immunoSEQ multiplex PCR; TCRdb holds only in-frame clones, not every one. The sample consists of about 83,000 clones, about 83% of them appearing once. The receptor comes from an adult in good health. Here the sequenced sample was peripheral blood, taken on day 0 of AZD1222 vaccination. The genes are TRBV7-3 and TRBJ1-4, with D possibly TRBD1 on 6 matching bases. The CDR3 is CASSPSGGHNEKLFF. The CDR3 DNA reads as TGTGCCAGCAGCCCATCGGGGGGCCATAATGAAAAACTGTTTTTT.